Presented here are 22 T cell receptor beta chains from one specimen sequenced in a study of cytomegalovirus exposure and HLA in healthy donors. PCR amplification relied on 60 Vbeta primers (plus 13 Jbeta primers). Data came from immunoSEQ multiplex PCR; TCRdb stores just in-frame clones and leaves some out. The profile shows fewer than 300,000 clones, roughly 90% of them singletons. Sequences were obtained from PBMCs. These receptors were obtained from a man aged 35 to 55 in good health and CMV-seropositive.

J is TRBJ2-3 and V is TRBV11-2; 10 bases fit TRBD2. V lost 5 bases to trimming and J lost 6 bases; unmatched junction nucleotides: 5. Germline CDR1 reads SGHAT; CDR2 reads FQNNGV. This CDR3 is built from 14 residues. In nucleotides, the CDR3 is TGTGCCAGCAGCATAGCGGGGGGTTCCGATACGCAGTATTTT. This codes for CASSIAGGSDTQYF.

The J gene is TRBJ1-2, the V gene TRBV6-5, with D perhaps TRBD1 (5 bases). CDR1 is MNHEY and CDR2 is SVGAGI in the germline V gene. V lost 5 bases and J lost 3, with 13 bases in between. The CDR3 covers 14 residues. Here the CDR3 reads CASSKAGIYYGYTF. The CDR3 DNA follows: TGTGCCAGCAGTAAAGCAGGGATCTACTATGGCTACACCTTC.

This chain connects TRBV10-2 to TRBJ1-2; possible D gene TRBD1, 6 bases. The CDR3 has 14 residues. Looked up from germline, CDR1 is WSHSY and CDR2 is SAAADI. The ends were cut back, 7 bases at V and 4 bases at J, with 16 bases in the middle. The CDR3 region is CASTPGGPGYGYTF. The CDR3 DNA reads as TGCGCCAGCACCCCGGGGGGGCCAGGCTATGGCTACACCTTC.

This sequence joins TRBV25-1 and TRBJ2-1, with 10 bases fitting TRBD2. V shed 0 bases and J 9 bases; nucleotides not matched to a gene: 5. The length of the CDR3 is 15 residues. CDR1 and CDR2 (germline): MGHDK, SYGVNS. In DNA, the CDR3 is TGTGCCAGCAGTGAATACCAGCGGGAGGGGAGTGAGCAGTTCTTC. Amino acid sequence: CASSEYQREGSEQFF.

This chain uses TRBV27 with TRBJ1-1, with D unclear. The CDR3 runs 14 residues. Germline V gene data show CDR1 as MNHEY and CDR2 as SMNVEV (reference sequence). Trimming removed 0 bases from V and 1 base from J, with 6 bases in between. This chain's CDR3 is CASSLSGTNTEAFF. The CDR3 DNA is TGTGCCAGCAGTTTATCTGGCACGAACACTGAAGCTTTCTTT.

The rearrangement joins TRBV7-2 to TRBJ1-5; D not certain. The CDR3 has 17 residues. Trimming left V 3 bases short and J 1 base short, with 16 bases between. CDR1 and CDR2 from the germline V gene are SGHTA and FQGNSA. Here the CDR3 reads CASSFLPSTVSNQPQHF. CDR3 nucleotides: TGTGCCAGCAGCTTTTTACCGAGTACAGTGAGCAATCAGCCCCAGCATTTT.

The V gene is TRBV4-1, the J gene TRBJ2-7; 8 bases map to TRBD2. Germline CDR1 is MGHRA and CDR2 is YSYEKL. V dropped 4 bases and J dropped 7; count of bases not matched to a gene: 15. The CDR3 sequence is 16 residues long. CDR3 protein: CASSLDRLAHLGEQYF. Written as DNA, the CDR3 is TGCGCCAGCAGCCTAGATAGACTAGCGCATCTCGGGGAGCAGTACTTC.

This chain uses TRBV5-1 with TRBJ1-6, with D hard to call. CDR3 size: 13 residues. Per germline, CDR1 SGHRS and CDR2 YFSETQ. Trimming left V 4 bases short and J 7 bases short, with 9 bases between. The CDR3 spells CASSLDLNSPLHF. In DNA form, the CDR3 reads TGCGCCAGCAGCCTGGACTTGAATTCACCCCTCCACTTT.

The chain combines TRBV18 with TRBJ2-3; 7 bases align to TRBD1. The CDR3 is 16 residues long. CDR1 KGHSH and CDR2 LQKENI come from the germline V gene. V trimming: 4 bases; J trimming: 1 base; junction bases outside the gene matches: 8. The chain's CDR3 is CASSQNRGRGTDTQYF. The DNA for the CDR3 is TGTGCCAGCTCACAAAACAGGGGCAGAGGCACAGATACGCAGTATTTT.

This chain links TRBV6-5 with TRBJ1-5; perhaps TRBD1 as D (5 bases). Germline V gene lookup returns CDR1 MNHEY and CDR2 SVGAGI. The CDR3 extends over 15 amino acids. Trimming pared 0 bases from V and 2 bases from J, leaving 8 bases between. In DNA, the CDR3 is TGTGCCAGCAGTTACTCGAGCAGGGGCAATCAGCCCCAGCATTTT. It translates to CASSYSSRGNQPQHF.

The chain joins TRBV18 to TRBJ2-4, with TRBD2 as a possible D gene (6 bases). From germline, CDR1 is KGHSH and CDR2 LQKENI. The CDR3 totals 15 residues. V lost 0 bases and J lost 6, with 12 bases in between. The CDR3 loop is CASSPPGRSGNIQYF. The CDR3 DNA follows: TGTGCCAGCTCACCACCGGGGAGGTCAGGAAACATTCAGTACTTC.

This chain connects TRBV5-6 to TRBJ2-7; a weak D match, TRBD2 (6 bases). Germline-derived CDR1 and CDR2 are SGHDT and YYEEEE. Deletions cut 5 bases from V and 4 bases from J, with 10 bases between. The CDR3 runs 12 residues. The CDR3 reads CASSFGTYEQYF. CDR3 nucleotides: TGTGCCAGCAGTTTCGGGACTTACGAGCAGTACTTC.

The chain recombines TRBV27 with TRBJ2-3, with a weak D call TRBD2 (5 bases). V gave up 3 bases and J gave up 2 bases, with 12 bases separating them. Germline CDR1 MNHEY, CDR2 SMNVEV (reference sequence). The CDR3 length is 15 residues. The CDR3 here is CASSLYRGSTDTQYF. CDR3 DNA: TGTGCCAGCAGTTTGTATCGGGGATCCACAGATACGCAGTATTTT.

This clone was seen a handful of times. The V and J genes are TRBV2 and TRBJ1-5; 9 nucleotides agree with TRBD1. The CDR3 consists of 15 residues. The germline V gene encodes CDR1 SNHLY and CDR2 FYNNEI. V gave up 8 bases and J gave up 3 bases; unmatched junction bases: 8. The CDR3 DNA sequence: TGTGCCAGCGGTGGACAGGGGATCGACAATCAGCCCCAGCATTTT. Translating gives CASGGQGIDNQPQHF.

This chain connects TRBV4-3 to TRBJ2-1; D possibly corresponds to TRBD2 (5 bases). The germline CDR1 and CDR2 sequences are LGHNA and YSLEER. This CDR3 comprises 15 residues. V lost 4 bases to trimming and J lost 0 bases, with 10 bases between them. CDR3 amino acids: CASSLGLSSYNEQFF. As DNA, the CDR3 is TGCGCCAGCAGCCTAGGACTGAGCTCCTACAATGAGCAGTTCTTC.

This clone has only one observation. The chain links TRBV19 to TRBJ2-7, with 13 bases fitting TRBD2. CDR1 is LNHDA, CDR2 SQIVND, per germline (reference sequence). The length of the CDR3 is 16 residues. V lost 3 bases, J lost 5 bases, and 7 bases stayed unmatched. DNA of the CDR3: TGTGCCAGTAGTATCCGGACTAGCGGGAGAGTCCACGAGCAGTACTTC. Its protein is CASSIRTSGRVHEQYF.

This chain joins TRBV7-3 and TRBJ2-7; TRBD2 is a possible D gene (7 bases). CDR3 length: 14 residues. In germline, CDR1 is SGHTA, CDR2 FQGTGA. The ends were cut back, 5 bases at V and 4 bases at J, with 15 bases in the middle. CDR3 in amino acids: CASSPTGGGYEQYF. In DNA form, the CDR3 reads TGTGCCAGCAGCCCGACGGGGGGCGGGTACGAGCAGTACTTC.

The chain has TRBV4-2 and TRBJ2-1; D ambiguous. Germline lookup yields CDR1 LGHNA and CDR2 YNFKEQ. The CDR3 consists of 13 residues. The V end was cut by 2 bases, the J end by 5 bases, with 7 bases between. CDR3 bases: TGTGCCAGCAGCCAAAGTAGAGACAATGAGCAGTTCTTC. It specifies CASSQSRDNEQFF.

The V and J genes are TRBV5-4 and TRBJ2-2; 8 nucleotides align to TRBD1. This CDR3 contains 17 residues. Germline CDR1 is SGHNT and CDR2 is YYREEE (reference sequence). V lost 0 bases and J lost 4; bases outside the gene matches: 8. DNA of the CDR3: TGTGCCAGCAGCTTGGGGGTGACAGGGGTTGGCACCGGGGAGCTGTTTTTT. Translating it yields CASSLGVTGVGTGELFF. Complete variable domain (other parts from reference TRBV5-4 and TRBJ2-2): ETGVTQSPTHLIKTRGQQVTLRCSSQSGHNTVSWYQQALGQGPQFIFQYYREEENGRGNFPPRFSGLQFPNYSSELNVNALELDDSALYLCASSLGVTGVGTGELFFGEGSRLTVL.

This clone has only one observation. This chain joins TRBV2 and TRBJ2-2; the D gene is possibly TRBD1 (6 bases). V was trimmed by 6 bases and J by 6 bases, leaving 14 bases between them. Germline V gene data show CDR1 as SNHLY and CDR2 as FYNNEI. This CDR3 contains 14 residues. Written as DNA, the CDR3 is TGTGCCAGCAGGTTAGACAGGCAGGCCGGGGAGCTGTTTTTT. The encoded protein is CASRLDRQAGELFF.

A few counts support this clone. This chain links TRBV27 with TRBJ1-5; possibly TRBD1 for D (5 bases). CDR1 is MNHEY, CDR2 SMNVEV, per germline (reference sequence). The CDR3 runs 14 residues. V shed 2 bases and J shed 6 bases, with 11 bases lying between them. In DNA form, the CDR3 reads TGTGCCAGCAGTTTAGCGGGGGAAGGTCAGCCCCAGCATTTT. It codes for CASSLAGEGQPQHF.

The J gene is TRBJ2-7, the V gene TRBV15, with TRBD1 identical over 7 bases. The junction had 4 bases not matched to a gene; V was cut back by 1 base and J by 1 base. This CDR3 has 15 amino acids. CDR1 LNHNV and CDR2 YYDKDF come from the germline V gene (reference sequence). DNA of the CDR3: TGTGCCACCAGCAGAGCCGGGACAGCATCCTACGAGCAGTACTTC. This translates into CATSRAGTASYEQYF. The full variable domain, its missing parts supplied by reference TRBV15 and TRBJ2-7, is DAMVIQNPRYQVTQFGKPVTLSCSQTLNHNVMYWYQQKSSQAPKLLFHYYDKDFNNEADTPDNFQSRRPNTSFCFLDIRSPGLGDTAMYLCATSRAGTASYEQYFGPGTRLTVT.